This TCR beta chain derives from a study of T cells in Graves' hyperthyroidism and ophthalmopathy. Findings of the study overall: Researchers report that a 13 V-J model separated ophthalmopathy from stable hyperthyroidism. Blood also showed most of the thyroid clonotypes that were expanded above 0.001.

This clonotype was seen repeatedly, ten times or more. Its antigen is not known. Researchers took RNA transcripts and amplified the TCR beta CDR3 regions from them. Researchers ran a first-round RT-PCR on the TCR CDR3 using the HTBI primer set. TCRdb called the multiplex PCR reads again in MiXCR, with one record for every CDR3 protein. The sample holds approximately 700,000 distinct CDR3 sequences, around 15% seen once. The patients, who ranged from 18 to 65 in age, presented with newly diagnosed hyperthyroidism lasting under 2 months. In germline, CDR1 is LGHDT, CDR2 YNNKEL (reference sequence). The CDR3 totals 14 residues. Trimming removed 7 bases at V and 5 bases at J, with 15 bases between.

The sequenced sample consisted of blood. V usage is TRBV3-1 and J usage is TRBJ2-1, with D maybe TRBD2 (6 bases). This sequence was found in a man aged 18 to 30 with Graves' hyperthyroidism. The CDR3 sequence is CASTPSIADNEQFF. The CDR3 DNA reads TGTGCCAGCACTCCCTCTATAGCGGACAATGAGCAGTTCTTC.